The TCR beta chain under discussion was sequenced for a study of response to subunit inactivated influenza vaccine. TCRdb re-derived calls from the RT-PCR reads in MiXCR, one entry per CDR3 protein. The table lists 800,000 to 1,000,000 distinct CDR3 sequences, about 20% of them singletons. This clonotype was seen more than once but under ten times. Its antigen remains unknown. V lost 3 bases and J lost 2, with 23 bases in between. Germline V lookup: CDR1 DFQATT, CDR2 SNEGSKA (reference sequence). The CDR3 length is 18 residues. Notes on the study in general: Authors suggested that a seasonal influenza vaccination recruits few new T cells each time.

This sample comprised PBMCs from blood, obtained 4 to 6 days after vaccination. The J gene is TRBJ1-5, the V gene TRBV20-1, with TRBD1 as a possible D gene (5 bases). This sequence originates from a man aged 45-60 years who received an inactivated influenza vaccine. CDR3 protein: CSASPRTHFSGGNQPQHF. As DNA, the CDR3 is TGCAGTGCTAGTCCCAGGACTCATTTTTCGGGGGGCAATCAGCCCCAGCATTTT.